Listed below are T cell receptor beta chains from one sample, sequenced in a study of technical replicates of blood from a few donors. Here immunoSEQ multiplex PCR was the method, and the copy in TCRdb shows in-frame clones only, minus some. The sample holds roughly 68,000 clones; 95% to 97% are singletons and the top ten take approximately 0.26%. Sample: T cells isolated from PBMCs. The receptors were sampled from a human donor in good health. The CDR3 runs from the conserved cysteine through the conserved F or W.

V | CDR3
TRBV7-6 | CASSLPRDNSGNTIYF
TRBV18 | CASSPGEGSLYEQYF
TRBV15 | CATSRESPIGTGTSYEQYF
TRBV30 | CAWDGFSYEQYF
TRBV30 | CAWSYSGSSHEQYF
TRBV6-5 | CASRATGILHQPQHF
TRBV7-2 | CASSFGWGGIYNEQFF
TRBV6-5 | CASTKETEGRAFF
TRBV10-1 | CASSSLVPYEQYF
TRBV7-7 | CASSPRTSGSRELFF
TRBV10-3 | CAISTSSPGQGRYEQYF
TRBV30 | CAWSYPGQEGIMNTEAFF
TRBV2 | CASRRAGTGERRTEAFF
TRBV11-2 | CASSLDRSVSSANTEAFF
TRBV7-9 | CATQGAESYNEQFF
TRBV5-4 | CASSPSGSEQFF
TRBV28 | CASKKAGGGGKIYNEQFF
TRBV5-1 | CASRVPLAVIQETQYF
TRBV10-3 | CAISGGGYGYTF
TRBV29-1 | CSDGTGNTEAFF
TRBV4-2 | CASSQVGQGDNEQFF
TRBV5-1 | CASSLAGLAASNEQFF
TRBV27 | CASSLRDRRTYEQYF
TRBV25-1 | CASSESTGANEKLFF
TRBV2 | CASSKPLREKDTGELFF
TRBV23-1 | CARPPGEETQYF
TRBV28 | CASTSRDRPSYEQYF
TRBV7-9 | CASRQTGRGYTF
TRBV6-1 | CASKSSFNGYTF
TRBV7-9 | CASSLRDRHQETQYF
TRBV4-3 | CASSQEPGPYGYTF
TRBV11-3 | CASSLWDSSYEQYF
TRBV15 | CATSRDSGRAGELFF
TRBV10-3 | CAIRTGTGEAFF
TRBV28 | CASRLNRGGIGTEAFF